Listed below are T cell receptor beta chains from one sample, sequenced in a study of cytomegalovirus exposure and HLA in healthy donors. Assay: immunoSEQ multiplex PCR; the TCRdb copy retains only in-frame clones and omits some. Seen here are fewer than 85,000 clones, around 90% observed once, and the top ten hold 3% to 4%. Sequencing was carried out using PBMCs. The receptors derive from a woman aged 18-29 years in good health and CMV-seropositive. Both conserved end residues are part of each CDR3. A D gene is named only where the DNA matches it firmly. Clone size is shown for a subset of rows, as once, few, many or a class of expanded clone.

size	V	D	J	CDR3	DNA
NA	TRBV19	NA	TRBJ2-1	CASSGSNKGGEQFF	TGTGCCAGTAGTGGTAGCAACAAAGGAGGTGAGCAGTTCTTC
NA	TRBV5-1	TRBD1	TRBJ1-1	CASSLKWLGQGTEAFF	TGCGCCAGCAGCTTGAAATGGTTAGGACAGGGCACTGAAGCTTTCTTT
NA	TRBV28	NA	TRBJ2-7	CASSFRVIYEQYF	TGTGCCAGCAGTTTCCGGGTTATCTACGAGCAGTACTTC
once	TRBV2	NA	TRBJ2-1	CASNQGINEQFF	TGTGCCAGCAATCAGGGTATCAATGAGCAGTTCTTC
NA	TRBV5-4	TRBD2	TRBJ2-7	CASSTAGGPSNEQYF	TGTGCCAGCAGCACGGCGGGGGGGCCGTCCAACGAGCAGTACTTC
few	TRBV6-4	TRBD2	TRBJ2-1	CASSDGTSGNEQFF	TGTGCCAGCAGTGACGGTACTAGCGGGAATGAGCAGTTCTTC
NA	TRBV6-1	TRBD1	TRBJ1-5	CASSERGQGALLNQPQHF	TGTGCCAGCAGTGAAAGGGGACAGGGGGCACTACTCAATCAGCCCCAGCATTTT
once	TRBV2	NA	TRBJ1-1	CASKPPGGTEAFF	TGTGCCAGCAAACCGCCGGGGGGCACTGAAGCTTTCTTT
NA	TRBV11-2	NA	TRBJ1-2	CASSPRGGARLHYGYTF	TGTGCCAGCAGCCCGCGGGGGGGGGCTCGATTGCACTATGGCTACACCTTC
NA	TRBV15	NA	TRBJ2-3	CATSRDYGLPDTQYF	TGTGCCACCAGCAGAGATTACGGTCTCCCAGATACGCAGTATTTT